This T cell receptor (beta chain) is drawn from a study of tumor and adjacent non-tumor tissue in lung cancer. CDR3 length: 18 amino acids. Looked up from germline, CDR1 is MDHEN and CDR2 is SYDVKM. Three rounds of nested PCR, following a modified ARM-PCR protocol, produced the TCRbeta library. One entry per CDR3 protein results from TCRdb running MiXCR on the multiplex PCR reads. The data show 130,000 or so distinct CDR3 sequences, 60% to 70% seen once. RNA was extracted from bulk tissue without any cell sorting. As to this clonotype: Its specificity is not known. Germline is not matched at one junction end, which may reflect a read error.

Study findings and constraints: Tumor tissue had significantly higher TCR diversity than normal lung.

The sequence came from a man aged 25-40 years with non-small cell lung cancer. This chain links TRBV28 with TRBJ2-1; TRBD2 is a possible D gene (6 bases). Sequenced: lung tumor tissue. The DNA for the CDR3 is TGTGCCAGCAGTTCACCCATAGCGGATAAGAGCTCCTACAATGAGCATTTCTTC. It translates to CASSSPIADKSSYNEHFF.